This T cell receptor (beta chain) is drawn from a study of shared clonotypes between healthy human individuals. The CDR3 runs 12 residues. Trimming left V 6 bases short and J 4 bases short, with 9 bases between. In germline, CDR1 is MDHEN, CDR2 SYDVKM. Study-wide findings and caveats: A handful of donors had approximately 4.6% of their naive CD4 clonotypes in common. Non-shared clonotypes had lower generation probabilities than those shared by all four donors.

Assay used: immunoSEQ multiplex PCR; TCRdb lists only in-frame clones, some missing. The table shows some 700,000 clones, with roughly 87% occurring only once. This clone was seen only a few times. Its antigen is unidentified. The donor cohort consisted entirely of Caucasian adults residing in Nashville, Tennessee. This chain connects TRBV28 to TRBJ1-2; D unclear. The sequenced material came from memory CD8+ T cells from PBMCs. Subset here: CD45RO+ cells pooled with CCR7-negative TemRA cells. This clonotype was obtained from a man aged 18 to 30 in good health. Some clones in this sample may be carry-over from other donors' samples. The CDR3 protein is CASSPTFYGYTF. CDR3 DNA sequence: TGTGCCAGCAGCCCGACCTTCTATGGCTACACCTTC.